A selection of T cell receptor beta chains follows, all from one sample in a study of cytomegalovirus exposure and HLA in healthy donors. TCRdb's copy holds only in-frame clones and misses some; the assay was immunoSEQ multiplex PCR. The data hold about 67,000 clones, with roughly nine tenths observed a single time. The sequencing sample was made of PBMCs. The receptors here all came from a woman aged 25-40 years in good health and CMV-seropositive. The CDR3 runs from the conserved cysteine through the conserved F or W. The D gene is left open where the match is weak. Where a row states a size, it is once, few, many or the class of an expanded clone; other rows omit it.

length: 15; D: -; V: TRBV2; size: -; J: TRBJ1-6; DNA: TGTGCCAGCACAGGGATTAGCTCCTATAATTCACCCCTCCACTTT; CDR3: CASTGISSYNSPLHF
length: 14; D: TRBD1; V: TRBV6-1; size: -; J: TRBJ1-2; DNA: TGTGCCAGCAGTGAGGACAGGGGATTTTATGGCTACACCTTC; CDR3: CASSEDRGFYGYTF
length: 15; D: -; V: TRBV4-1; size: -; J: TRBJ1-2; DNA: TGCGCCAGCAGCCAAGAAAGGGGACACCGCTATGGCTACACCTTC; CDR3: CASSQERGHRYGYTF
length: 12; D: TRBD2; V: TRBV30; size: -; J: TRBJ2-1; DNA: TGTGCCTGGAGTGGGGCGGGAGCCTTTCAGTTCTTC; CDR3: CAWSGAGAFQFF
length: 16; D: -; V: TRBV6-6; size: -; J: TRBJ2-4; DNA: TGTGCCAGCAGTATACAGGGGACTCTAGCCAAAAACATTCAGTACTTC; CDR3: CASSIQGTLAKNIQYF
length: 16; D: TRBD2; V: TRBV10-1; size: -; J: TRBJ2-1; DNA: TGCGCCAGCAGTGAGACTAGCGGGAGCTCCTACAATGAGCAGTTCTTC; CDR3: CASSETSGSSYNEQFF
length: 13; D: -; V: TRBV30; size: -; J: TRBJ1-1; DNA: TGTGCCACACAGGTCTCTATGAACACTGAAGCTTTCTTT; CDR3: CATQVSMNTEAFF
length: 15; D: TRBD1; V: TRBV4-1; size: -; J: TRBJ1-5; DNA: TGCGCCAGCAGCCAGATGTTAACAGGGGGTCAGCCCCAGCATTTT; CDR3: CASSQMLTGGQPQHF
length: 13; D: TRBD2; V: TRBV6-5; size: -; J: TRBJ2-6; DNA: TGTGCCAGCAATCCAGGGAGGGCATCCGTCCTAACTTTC; CDR3: CASNPGRASVLTF
length: 14; D: TRBD1; V: TRBV5-1; size: -; J: TRBJ2-3; DNA: TGCGCCAGCAGCCTAGGACAGGTTGGGGATACGCAGTATTTT; CDR3: CASSLGQVGDTQYF
length: 16; D: TRBD2; V: TRBV9; size: -; J: TRBJ2-1; DNA: TGTGCCAGCAGCCCGGGACTAGCGGGAGATGTTAGTGAGCAGTTCTTC; CDR3: CASSPGLAGDVSEQFF
length: 15; D: -; V: TRBV4-2; size: -; J: TRBJ2-7; DNA: TGTGCCAGCAGCCAAGACCTCCTAGCCACTTACGAGCAGTACTTC; CDR3: CASSQDLLATYEQYF
length: 15; D: TRBD1; V: TRBV6-6; size: once; J: TRBJ2-5; DNA: TGTGCCAGCAGTTGGGGACAGGGGGCCCTGGAGACCCAGTACTTC; CDR3: CASSWGQGALETQYF
length: 12; D: -; V: TRBV15; size: -; J: TRBJ1-2; DNA: TGTGCCACCTCGACAGATAACTATGGCTACACCTTC; CDR3: CATSTDNYGYTF
length: 15; D: TRBD2; V: TRBV7-3; size: once; J: TRBJ2-1; DNA: TGTGCCAGCAGTCCACTAGCGGGAGTATACAATGAGCAGTTCTTC; CDR3: CASSPLAGVYNEQFF
length: 16; D: TRBD1; V: TRBV9; size: once; J: TRBJ2-2; DNA: TGTGCCAGCAGCCCACAGGGACAGGGAATGACCGGGGAGCTGTTTTTT; CDR3: CASSPQGQGMTGELFF
length: 14; D: TRBD2; V: TRBV28; size: -; J: TRBJ2-1; DNA: TGTGCCAGCATGGTAAGCGGGGGTAACAATGAGCAGTTCTTC; CDR3: CASMVSGGNNEQFF
length: 14; D: TRBD2; V: TRBV28; size: -; J: TRBJ2-7; DNA: TGTGCCAGCTTTCCTAGCGGGAGTCTATACGAGCAGTACTTC; CDR3: CASFPSGSLYEQYF
length: 14; D: -; V: TRBV4-1; size: -; J: TRBJ2-3; DNA: TGCGCCAGCAGCCCGCAAGAGGATACAGATACGCAGTATTTT; CDR3: CASSPQEDTDTQYF
length: 11; D: -; V: TRBV28; size: -; J: TRBJ1-1; DNA: TGTGCCAGCAGTCGAGGACTTGAAGCTTTCTTT; CDR3: CASSRGLEAFF
length: 15; D: -; V: TRBV9; size: -; J: TRBJ1-3; DNA: TGTGCCAGCAGCGCTCTTGGGGCCACTGGAAACACCATATATTTT; CDR3: CASSALGATGNTIYF
length: 21; D: TRBD1; V: TRBV19; size: -; J: TRBJ2-6; DNA: TGTGCCAGTAGTAAGGGGGAAGGGGGCCGCCCTCGGGCCTCTGGGGCCAACGTCCTGACTTTC; CDR3: CASSKGEGGRPRASGANVLTF
length: 14; D: TRBD1; V: TRBV30; size: -; J: TRBJ1-6; DNA: TGTGCCTGGACCTCCGGGACAGGGAATTCACCCCTCCACTTT; CDR3: CAWTSGTGNSPLHF
length: 13; D: TRBD1; V: TRBV30; size: once; J: TRBJ1-6; DNA: TGTGCCTGGAGCGGGACAGCAAATTCACCCCTCCACTTT; CDR3: CAWSGTANSPLHF
length: 15; D: TRBD1; V: TRBV7-9; size: once; J: TRBJ1-2; DNA: TGTGCCAGCAGCCCCTCGGGACAGGGGGACTATGGCTACACCTTC; CDR3: CASSPSGQGDYGYTF
length: 15; D: TRBD2; V: TRBV5-1; size: -; J: TRBJ2-7; DNA: TGCGCCAGCAGCTTGGTACTAGCGGAGTCCTACGAGCAGTACTTC; CDR3: CASSLVLAESYEQYF
length: 16; D: TRBD1; V: TRBV10-3; size: -; J: TRBJ1-1; DNA: TGTGCCATCAGTGACTCAATTAAACAGGGGATCACTGAAGCTTTCTTT; CDR3: CAISDSIKQGITEAFF
length: 16; D: TRBD2; V: TRBV4-2; size: -; J: TRBJ2-2; DNA: TGTGCCAGCAGCCCCACTAGCGGGAGGGCCCCCGGGGAGCTGTTTTTT; CDR3: CASSPTSGRAPGELFF
length: 16; D: TRBD1; V: TRBV5-4; size: -; J: TRBJ1-1; DNA: TGTGCCAGCAGCCCCGGGGGGACAGGGGGCGCGGGTGAAGCTTTCTTT; CDR3: CASSPGGTGGAGEAFF
length: 15; D: -; V: TRBV7-6; size: once; J: TRBJ2-3; DNA: TGTGCCAGCAGCCCAGCGGTAGCGAGGACAGATACGCAGTATTTT; CDR3: CASSPAVARTDTQYF
length: 12; D: TRBD1; V: TRBV25-1; size: -; J: TRBJ1-1; DNA: TGTGCCTCGGACAGGGAAAACACTGAAGCTTTCTTT; CDR3: CASDRENTEAFF
length: 15; D: -; V: TRBV2; size: -; J: TRBJ2-6; DNA: TGTGCCACCCACCTTCAGGGTGGTGGGGCCAACGTCCTGACTTTC; CDR3: CATHLQGGGANVLTF
length: 13; D: TRBD1; V: TRBV11-3; size: -; J: TRBJ1-1; DNA: TGTGCCAGCAGCGCACAGGGGATTGGTGAAGCTTTCTTT; CDR3: CASSAQGIGEAFF
length: 13; D: TRBD2; V: TRBV7-9; size: once; J: TRBJ2-1; DNA: TGTGCCAGCAGCCGGACTAGCGGTCATGAGCAGTTCTTC; CDR3: CASSRTSGHEQFF
length: 16; D: -; V: TRBV7-8; size: -; J: TRBJ1-2; DNA: TGTGCCAGCAGCTTAGCGAAGGGGTTGGGCAGCTATGGCTACACCTTC; CDR3: CASSLAKGLGSYGYTF
length: 14; D: -; V: TRBV27; size: -; J: TRBJ2-1; DNA: TGTGCCAGCAGTTTACGGTCAATAAACAATGAGCAGTTCTTC; CDR3: CASSLRSINNEQFF
length: 13; D: -; V: TRBV15; size: -; J: TRBJ2-1; DNA: TGTGCCACCAGCAGATTCCTAGCAAGGGAGCAGTTCTTC; CDR3: CATSRFLAREQFF
length: 17; D: TRBD2; V: TRBV11-2; size: -; J: TRBJ2-1; DNA: TGTGCCAGCAGCCCTCAAACTAGCGGATTATCCTACAATGAGCAGTTCTTC; CDR3: CASSPQTSGLSYNEQFF
length: 16; D: TRBD2; V: TRBV5-1; size: -; J: TRBJ2-7; DNA: TGCGCCAGCAGCAAGGGACTAGCGGTAAGCGCCTACGAGCAGTACTTC; CDR3: CASSKGLAVSAYEQYF
length: 14; D: -; V: TRBV5-1; size: -; J: TRBJ2-7; DNA: TGCGCCAGCAGCCCATCACAGGGTTCCCACGAGCAGTACTTC; CDR3: CASSPSQGSHEQYF
length: 17; D: TRBD1; V: TRBV5-6; size: -; J: TRBJ2-1; DNA: TGTGCCAGCAGCTTGGTAGCCGGGACAGGGGCTTTCAATGAGCAGTTCTTC; CDR3: CASSLVAGTGAFNEQFF
length: 16; D: TRBD1; V: TRBV5-1; size: -; J: TRBJ1-6; DNA: TGCGCCAGCAGCTTGTCCACAGGGGGCGCAAATTCACCCCTCCACTTT; CDR3: CASSLSTGGANSPLHF
length: 13; D: -; V: TRBV27; size: once; J: TRBJ1-1; DNA: TGTGCCACCTGGACCTGGGGCCACACTGAAGCTTTCTTT; CDR3: CATWTWGHTEAFF
length: 15; D: TRBD1; V: TRBV6-5; size: -; J: TRBJ2-1; DNA: TGTGCCAGCAGCTCAACTGGGACAGGGGGAGGAGAGCAGTTCTTC; CDR3: CASSSTGTGGGEQFF
length: 15; D: -; V: TRBV5-1; size: -; J: TRBJ2-3; DNA: TGCGCCAGCAGCTTGGACAGGGCTAGCACAGATACGCAGTATTTT; CDR3: CASSLDRASTDTQYF
length: 13; D: -; V: TRBV19; size: -; J: TRBJ2-3; DNA: TGTGCCAGTAGTATAGAAAGAGCAGATACGCAGTATTTT; CDR3: CASSIERADTQYF
length: 14; D: -; V: TRBV2; size: -; J: TRBJ2-7; DNA: TGTGCCAGCAGTGGAGAAGCGGGCCCCTACGAGCAGTACTTC; CDR3: CASSGEAGPYEQYF
length: 15; D: TRBD1; V: TRBV18; size: -; J: TRBJ1-1; DNA: TGTGCCAGCTCACCACGGGCAGGGGGGAACACTGAAGCTTTCTTT; CDR3: CASSPRAGGNTEAFF
length: 16; D: TRBD2; V: TRBV11-3; size: -; J: TRBJ2-1; DNA: TGTGCCAGCAGCACCACAGCTAGCGGGAGTAACAATGAGCAGTTCTTC; CDR3: CASSTTASGSNNEQFF
length: 13; D: TRBD1; V: TRBV29-1; size: -; J: TRBJ2-7; DNA: TGCAGCGTTTCGAGGCAGGGGGCAGGCGAGCAGTACTTC; CDR3: CSVSRQGAGEQYF
length: 14; D: -; V: TRBV5-4; size: few; J: TRBJ1-4; DNA: TGTGCCAGCAGCTTGTGGCAGGGTGGTGAAAAACTGTTTTTT; CDR3: CASSLWQGGEKLFF
length: 12; D: -; V: TRBV28; size: -; J: TRBJ1-2; DNA: TGTGCCAGCAGTTTGTCAGGTCACGGCTACACCTTC; CDR3: CASSLSGHGYTF
length: 14; D: -; V: TRBV13; size: -; J: TRBJ2-3; DNA: TGTGCCAGCAGCTTGGCAGGGGATACTGAATACGGGTATTTT; CDR3: CASSLAGDTEYGYF